Presented here are 18 T cell receptor beta chains from one specimen sequenced in a study of CD8 T cells in Susac syndrome. Random hexamers were used to reverse transcribe the RNA input (about 0.5 to 1 ug). TCRdb redid the calling of the immunoSEQ multiplex PCR reads with MiXCR, one entry per CDR3 protein. The sample has fewer than 200,000 distinct CDR3 sequences, approximately 94% seen once. Source material: CD4+ T cells from PBMCs. These receptors all stem from a human donor in good health.

The chain carries TRBV20-1 and TRBJ2-1; TRBD1 aligns across 7 bases. The CDR3 is made up of 12 amino acids. From germline, CDR1 is DFQATT and CDR2 SNEGSKA (reference sequence). The ends lost 0 bases at V and 7 bases at J; junction bases unmatched: 0. CDR3 residues: CSARETGNEQFF. The CDR3 bases are TGCAGTGCTAGAGAGACAGGGAATGAGCAGTTCTTC.

The V call is TRBV20-1, the J call TRBJ2-7; 15 nucleotides line up with TRBD2. CDR1 is DFQATT and CDR2 is SNEGSKA in the germline V gene (reference sequence). Trimming took 3 bases from V and 5 from J; bases not matched to a gene: 11. The CDR3 runs to 17 residues. The CDR3 coding sequence is TGCAGTGCTAGGGCCACCGGACTAGCGGGAGGGCCCCACGAGCAGTACTTC. It encodes CSARATGLAGGPHEQYF.

J is TRBJ2-1 and V is TRBV6-1, with D perhaps TRBD1 or TRBD2 (5 bases each). The CDR3 loop spans 16 amino acids. The germline CDR1 and CDR2 sequences are MNHNS and SASEGT. V lost 6 bases to trimming and J lost 4 bases, with 19 bases between them. CDR3 in DNA: TGTGCCAGCAGACGCCAGAGGGGCACTAGGTACAATGAGCAGTTCTTC. Translating it yields CASRRQRGTRYNEQFF.

J is TRBJ2-5 and V is TRBV20-1; no firm D call. With 7 bases removed from V and 5 bases from J, the gap between germline ends came to 11 bases. Germline assignment: CDR1 DFQATT and CDR2 SNEGSKA (reference sequence). The CDR3 is made up of 11 amino acids. The CDR3 DNA is TGCAGTGAAAGGGTTGGGGAGACCCAGTACTTC. This translates into CSERVGETQYF.

The sample holds a few counts of this clonotype. The V gene is TRBV7-3, the J gene TRBJ2-3; TRBD2 matches at 10 bases. The J segment lost 4 bases and the V segment lost 4 bases, leaving 2 bases of the junction unmatched. The CDR3 spans 14 residues. In germline, CDR1 is SGHTA, CDR2 FQGTGA. The CDR3 sequence is CASSSLAGADTQYF. The DNA of the CDR3 is TGTGCCAGCAGCTCGCTAGCGGGGGCAGATACGCAGTATTTT.

The chain is built from TRBV19 and TRBJ2-1; TRBD1 agrees at 7 bases. In germline, CDR1 is LNHDA, CDR2 SQIVND (reference sequence). Trimming removed 7 bases from V and 0 bases from J; junction bases left unmatched: 12. This CDR3 is 17 amino acids long. CDR3: CASTSKGAGSSYNEQFF. CDR3 bases: TGTGCCAGTACCTCGAAGGGGGCCGGAAGCTCCTACAATGAGCAGTTCTTC.

The chain is built from TRBV7-9 and TRBJ1-2; the D gene is possibly TRBD1 (5 bases). CDR3 length: 13 residues. Per germline, CDR1 SEHNR and CDR2 FQNEAQ (reference sequence). Trimming shortened V by 3 bases and J by 5 bases, and 10 bases separated the two germline ends. The CDR3, as DNA: TGTGCCAGCAGCTTGCAGGGCCCTTATGGCTACACCTTC. Translating it yields CASSLQGPYGYTF.

The rearrangement links TRBV28 to TRBJ1-2; D not resolved. The V and J ends lost 2 bases and 5 bases respectively, with 6 bases between them. The CDR3 spans 12 residues. Looked up from germline, CDR1 is MDHEN and CDR2 is SYDVKM. The CDR3 DNA sequence: TGTGCCAGCAGTTTAGTGGGTTATGGCTACACCTTC. This codes for CASSLVGYGYTF.

V usage is TRBV7-2 and J usage is TRBJ1-1; no reliable D call. Germline loops: CDR1 SGHTA, CDR2 FQGNSA. Between the trimmed V and J ends, which lost 4 bases and 1 base, there was a span of 7 bases. There are 13 residues in the CDR3. As DNA, the CDR3 is TGTGCCAGCAGCTCTCAGTGGAACACTGAAGCTTTCTTT. Protein product: CASSSQWNTEAFF.

The J gene is TRBJ2-7, the V gene TRBV3-1; no firm D call. Germline CDR1 and CDR2: LGHDT and YNNKEL (reference sequence). V lost 4 bases, J lost 0 bases, and 13 bases lay in between. This CDR3 has 15 amino acids. The CDR3 loop is CASSLSAGRSYEQYF. In DNA, the CDR3 is TGTGCCAGCAGCCTCTCGGCAGGCCGCTCCTACGAGCAGTACTTC.

This chain joins TRBV5-4 and TRBJ1-1, with D possibly matching TRBD1 (6 bases). The CDR3 runs to 13 residues. V shed 6 bases and J shed 0 bases, with 9 bases lying between them. Per germline, CDR1 SGHNT and CDR2 YYREEE (reference sequence). This CDR3 reads CASTGQMNTEAFF. The CDR3 coding sequence is TGTGCCAGCACCGGACAGATGAACACTGAAGCTTTCTTT.

The chain has TRBV3-1 and TRBJ1-1, with D uncertain. The CDR3 spans 13 residues. Deletions cut 2 bases from V and 0 bases from J, with 4 bases between. Per the germline V gene, CDR1 is LGHDT and CDR2 is YNNKEL (reference sequence). Here the CDR3 reads CASSQRLNTEAFF. CDR3 nucleotide sequence: TGTGCCAGCAGCCAACGACTGAACACTGAAGCTTTCTTT.

A remark on this clonotype: A read error may account for a junction end that differs from germline. The chain uses TRBV29-1 and TRBJ1-2; no firm D call. CDR1 is SQVTM, CDR2 ANQGSEA, per germline. This CDR3 is built from 14 residues. The CDR3 DNA follows: TGCAGCGTTGTATCCGGGCGATCTAACCATGGCTACACCTTC. Its translation is CSVVSGRSNHGYTF.

This chain links TRBV27 with TRBJ1-2; the D is unclear. Germline lookup yields CDR1 MNHEY and CDR2 SMNVEV (reference sequence). This CDR3 has 14 amino acids. With 7 bases removed from V and 4 bases from J, the gap between germline ends came to 16 bases. This CDR3 reads CASKPFPGRYGYTF. In DNA, the CDR3 is TGTGCCAGCAAACCCTTTCCCGGCCGCTATGGCTACACCTTC.

The chain combines TRBV12-3 or TRBV12-4 with TRBJ1-5; TRBD1 matches at 9 bases. This CDR3 has 15 residues. With V trimmed by 5 bases and J by 3 bases, 5 bases remained unmatched. The chain's CDR3 is CASSGTGNTNQPQHF. CDR3 in DNA: TGTGCCAGCAGTGGGACAGGGAACACCAATCAGCCCCAGCATTTT.

The chain employs TRBV20-1 and TRBJ2-7; TRBD2 matches at 8 bases. The V gene's germline CDR1 is DFQATT and CDR2 SNEGSKA (reference sequence). V was clipped by 2 bases and J by 1 base; unmatched bases: 4. This CDR3 has 14 residues. CDR3 region: CSARWSSGSYEQYF. The CDR3, as DNA: TGCAGTGCTAGATGGTCTAGCGGGTCCTACGAGCAGTACTTC.

V is TRBV28 and J is TRBJ2-7; 7 nucleotides agree with TRBD2. The CDR3 runs 12 residues. The trim removed 11 bases at V and 6 bases at J, leaving 10 bases unmatched. CDR1 is MDHEN, CDR2 SYDVKM, per germline. The CDR3 spells CAGRASTGEQYF. The CDR3 DNA is TGTGCCGGGAGGGCCTCCACGGGCGAGCAGTACTTC.

This clonotype was recorded a few times. The J gene is TRBJ2-3, the V gene TRBV29-1, with D possibly matching TRBD1 (6 bases). The germline V gene has CDR1 SQVTM and CDR2 ANQGSEA. The CDR3 runs 12 residues. V dropped 7 bases and J dropped 1 base, with 9 bases sitting between them. CDR3 protein: CSARTGTDTQYF. The CDR3 DNA sequence: TGCAGCGCCCGGACAGGCACAGATACGCAGTATTTT.